A single T cell receptor beta chain is shown here with its context. This specimen belongs to a study of response to subunit inactivated influenza vaccine. TCRdb recomputed calls from the RT-PCR reads with MiXCR, one row per CDR3 protein. The sample includes some 500,000 distinct CDR3 sequences, 16% of them seen just once. This CDR3 region has 15 residues. The V end was cut by 6 bases, the J end by 0 bases, with 12 bases between. The clonotype comes from a man in his fifties or sixties who received an inactivated influenza vaccine. The chain has TRBV12-3 or TRBV12-4 and TRBJ2-1; D possibly corresponds to TRBD2 (5 bases). The specimen was CD4+ T cells sorted from PBMCs, collected less than 30 months after vaccination. The CDR3 sequence: CASRAGVISYNEQFF. The CDR3 region has the DNA TGTGCCAGCAGGGCCGGGGTAATCTCCTACAATGAGCAGTTCTTC.